This T cell receptor beta chain was observed in a study of cytomegalovirus exposure and HLA in healthy donors. This PCR relied on a set of 60 Vbeta primers and 13 Jbeta primers. Clones were sequenced by immunoSEQ multiplex PCR, and TCRdb holds only the in-frame ones, with some missing. The profile shows about 170,000 clones, roughly 72% of them singletons. The germline V gene has CDR1 SGDLS and CDR2 YYNGEE. Trimming pared 3 bases from V and 5 bases from J, leaving 14 bases between. The CDR3 runs 15 residues. Sample: PBMCs. The TCR was taken from a man aged 35-49 years in good health and CMV-seropositive. This chain joins TRBV9 and TRBJ1-4; weak D call: TRBD1 (5 bases). The CDR3 DNA is TGTGCCAGCAGCGATATGAGACAGCCAAATGAAAAACTGTTTTTT. Amino acids: CASSDMRQPNEKLFF.